This TCR beta chain was profiled in a study of blood T cells in healthy people across ages. Trimming cost V 0 bases and J 2 bases; bases outside gene matches: 7. Germline CDR1 is DFQATT and CDR2 is SNEGSKA (reference sequence). This CDR3 spans 16 amino acids. This clonotype was counted ten times or more. Primed by a sample-barcoded 5' primer and a J-beta primer mix, a second PCR proceeded for about 6 to 12 cycles. TCRdb itself ran the 5' RACE reads through MiXCR, one entry per CDR3 protein. The data show hundreds of thousands of distinct CDR3 sequences, with approximately 30% seen just once and 15% to 17% held by the top ten.

The sequencing input was blood. The TCR was taken from a woman aged 80 or over in good health. The gene calls are TRBV20-1 and TRBJ1-2; 9 nucleotides line up with TRBD1. The DNA of the CDR3 is TGCAGTGCTAGAGATTTGGGGACAGGGACCAACTATGGCTACACCTTC. This translates into CSARDLGTGTNYGYTF.